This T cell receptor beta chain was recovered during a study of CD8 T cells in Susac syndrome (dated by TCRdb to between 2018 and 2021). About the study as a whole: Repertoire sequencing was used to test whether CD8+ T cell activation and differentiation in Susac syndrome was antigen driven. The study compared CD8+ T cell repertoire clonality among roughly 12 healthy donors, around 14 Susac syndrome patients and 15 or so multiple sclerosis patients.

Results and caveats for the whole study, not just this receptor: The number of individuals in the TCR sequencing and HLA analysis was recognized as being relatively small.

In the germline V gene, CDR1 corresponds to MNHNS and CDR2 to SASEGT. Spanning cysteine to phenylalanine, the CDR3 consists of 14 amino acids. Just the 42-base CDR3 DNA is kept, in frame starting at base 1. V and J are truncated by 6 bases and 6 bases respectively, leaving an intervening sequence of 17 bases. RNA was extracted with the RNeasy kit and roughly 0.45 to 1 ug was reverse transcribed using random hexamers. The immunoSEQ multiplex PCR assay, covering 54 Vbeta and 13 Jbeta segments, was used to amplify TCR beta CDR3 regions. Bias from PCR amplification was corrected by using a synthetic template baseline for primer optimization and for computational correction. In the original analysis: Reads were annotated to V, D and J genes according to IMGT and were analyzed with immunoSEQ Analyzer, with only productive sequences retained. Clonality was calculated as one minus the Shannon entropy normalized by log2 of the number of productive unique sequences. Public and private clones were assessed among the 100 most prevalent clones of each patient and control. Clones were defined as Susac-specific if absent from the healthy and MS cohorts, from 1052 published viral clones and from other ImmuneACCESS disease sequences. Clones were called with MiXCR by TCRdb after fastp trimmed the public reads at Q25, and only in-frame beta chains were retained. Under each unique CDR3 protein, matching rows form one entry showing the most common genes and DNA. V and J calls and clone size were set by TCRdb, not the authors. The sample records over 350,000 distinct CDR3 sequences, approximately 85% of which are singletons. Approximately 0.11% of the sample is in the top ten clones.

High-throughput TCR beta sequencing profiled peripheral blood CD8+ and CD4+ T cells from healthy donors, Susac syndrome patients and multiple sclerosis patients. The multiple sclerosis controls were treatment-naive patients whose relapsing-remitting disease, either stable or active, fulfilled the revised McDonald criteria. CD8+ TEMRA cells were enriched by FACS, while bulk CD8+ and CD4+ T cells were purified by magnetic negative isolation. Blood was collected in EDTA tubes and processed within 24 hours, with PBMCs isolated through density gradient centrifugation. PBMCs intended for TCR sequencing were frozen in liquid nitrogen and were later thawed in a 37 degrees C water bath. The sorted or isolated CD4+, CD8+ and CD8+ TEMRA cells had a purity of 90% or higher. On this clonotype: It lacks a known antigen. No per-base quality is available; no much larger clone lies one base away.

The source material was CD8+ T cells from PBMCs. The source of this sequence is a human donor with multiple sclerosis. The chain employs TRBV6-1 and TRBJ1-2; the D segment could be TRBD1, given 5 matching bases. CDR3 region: CASRDKQVADGYTF. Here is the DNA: TGTGCCAGCAGGGACAAACAGGTGGCTGATGGCTACACCTTC.